This TCR beta chain appears in the sequencing data of a study of T cells in Graves' hyperthyroidism and ophthalmopathy. Study results and limitations: Ophthalmopathy was told apart from stable hyperthyroidism by a 13 V-J model.

The CDR3 regions of TCR beta were amplified from RNA transcripts. First-round RT-PCR with HTBI primers amplified the TCR CDR3 region. MiXCR, run by TCRdb on the multiplex PCR reads, gives a single entry per CDR3 protein. This table holds roughly 400,000 distinct CDR3 sequences, more than 13% found once. To note about this clonotype: The antigen is undetermined.

V lost 3 bases, J lost 3 bases, and 11 bases lay in between. The CDR3 is made up of 14 amino acids. Germline loops: CDR1 WSHSY, CDR2 SAAADI. Used for diagnoses were clinical symptoms, serum thyroxine and TRAb, thyroid ultrasound and orbital computed tomography. PBMCs stemmed from around 10 ml fresh peripheral blood. This receptor was obtained from a man in his fifties with Graves' ophthalmopathy. This sequence joins TRBV10-2 and TRBJ1-1, with a possible D match to TRBD1 (5 bases). The specimen was blood. CDR3 DNA sequence: TGCGCCAGCAGTGATGGGGGGGGTTACACTGAAGCTTTCTTT. This encodes CASSDGGGYTEAFF.